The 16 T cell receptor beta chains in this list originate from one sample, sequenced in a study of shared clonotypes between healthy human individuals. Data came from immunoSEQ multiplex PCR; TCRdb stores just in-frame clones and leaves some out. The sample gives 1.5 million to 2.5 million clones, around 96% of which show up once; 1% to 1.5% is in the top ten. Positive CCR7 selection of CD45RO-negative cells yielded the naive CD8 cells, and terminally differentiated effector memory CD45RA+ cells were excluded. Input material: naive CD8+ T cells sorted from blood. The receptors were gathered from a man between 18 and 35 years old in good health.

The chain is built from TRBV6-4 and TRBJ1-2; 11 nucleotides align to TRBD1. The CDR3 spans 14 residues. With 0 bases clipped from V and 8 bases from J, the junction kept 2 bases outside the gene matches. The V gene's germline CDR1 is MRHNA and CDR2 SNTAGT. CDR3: CASSDSGQGGGYTF. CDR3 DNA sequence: TGTGCCAGCAGTGACTCGGGACAGGGGGGCGGCTACACCTTC.

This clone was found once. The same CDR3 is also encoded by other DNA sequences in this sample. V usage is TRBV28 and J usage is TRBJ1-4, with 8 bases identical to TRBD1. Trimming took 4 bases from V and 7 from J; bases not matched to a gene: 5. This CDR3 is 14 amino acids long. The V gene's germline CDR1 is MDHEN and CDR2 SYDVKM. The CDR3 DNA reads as TGTGCCAGCAGTTCCGACAGGGGTGGTGAAAAACTGTTTTTT. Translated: CASSSDRGGEKLFF.

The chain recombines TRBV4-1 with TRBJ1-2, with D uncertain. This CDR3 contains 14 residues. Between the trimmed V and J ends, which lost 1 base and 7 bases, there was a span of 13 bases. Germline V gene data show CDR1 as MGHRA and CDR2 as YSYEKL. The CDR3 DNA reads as TGCGCCAGCAGCCAAGGGCCGCTGGCGGCTGGCTACACCTTC. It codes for CASSQGPLAAGYTF.

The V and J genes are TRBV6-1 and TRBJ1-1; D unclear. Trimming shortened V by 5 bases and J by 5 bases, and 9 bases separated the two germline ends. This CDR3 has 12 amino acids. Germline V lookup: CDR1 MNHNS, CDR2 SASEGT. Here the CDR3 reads CASSTGLTEAFF. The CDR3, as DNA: TGTGCCAGCAGTACCGGATTGACTGAAGCTTTCTTT.

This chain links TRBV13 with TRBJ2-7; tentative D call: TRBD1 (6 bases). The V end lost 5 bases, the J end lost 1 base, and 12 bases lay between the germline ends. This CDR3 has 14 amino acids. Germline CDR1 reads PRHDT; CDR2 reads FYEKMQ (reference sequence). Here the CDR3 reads CASSEAQGSYEQYF. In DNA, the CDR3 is TGTGCCAGCAGCGAGGCACAGGGATCCTACGAGCAGTACTTC.

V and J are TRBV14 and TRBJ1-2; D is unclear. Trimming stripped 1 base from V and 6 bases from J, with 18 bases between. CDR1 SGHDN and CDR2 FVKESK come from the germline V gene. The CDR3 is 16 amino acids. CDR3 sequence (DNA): TGTGCCAGCAGCCAAGGCTCCTCCGAAAGGATCCATGGCTACACCTTC. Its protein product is CASSQGSSERIHGYTF.

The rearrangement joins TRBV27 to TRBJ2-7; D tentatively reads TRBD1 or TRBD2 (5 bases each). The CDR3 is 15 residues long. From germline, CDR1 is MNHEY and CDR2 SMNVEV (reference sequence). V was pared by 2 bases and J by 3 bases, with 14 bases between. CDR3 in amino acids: CASSLGDGRSYEQYF. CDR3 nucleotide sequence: TGTGCCAGCAGTTTAGGGGACGGCAGAAGCTACGAGCAGTACTTC.

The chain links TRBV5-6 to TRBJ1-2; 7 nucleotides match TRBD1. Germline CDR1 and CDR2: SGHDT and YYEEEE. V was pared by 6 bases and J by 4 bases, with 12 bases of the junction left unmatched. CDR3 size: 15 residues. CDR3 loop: CASNDDRELSYGYTF. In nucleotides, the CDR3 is TGTGCCAGCAACGACGACAGGGAACTTAGCTATGGCTACACCTTC. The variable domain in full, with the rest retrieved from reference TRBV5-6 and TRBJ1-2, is DAGVTQSPTHLIKTRGQQVTLRCSPKSGHDTVSWYQQALGQGPQFIFQYYEEEERQRGNFPDRFSGHQFPNYSSELNVNALLLGDSALYLCASNDDRELSYGYTFGSGTRLTVV.

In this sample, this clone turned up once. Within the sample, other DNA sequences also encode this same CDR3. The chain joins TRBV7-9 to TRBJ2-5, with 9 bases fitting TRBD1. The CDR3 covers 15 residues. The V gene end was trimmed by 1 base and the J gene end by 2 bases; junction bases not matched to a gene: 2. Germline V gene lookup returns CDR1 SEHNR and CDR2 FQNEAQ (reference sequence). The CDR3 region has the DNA TGTGCCAGCAGCTTAGTAGGACAGGGGCAAGAGACCCAGTACTTC. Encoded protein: CASSLVGQGQETQYF.

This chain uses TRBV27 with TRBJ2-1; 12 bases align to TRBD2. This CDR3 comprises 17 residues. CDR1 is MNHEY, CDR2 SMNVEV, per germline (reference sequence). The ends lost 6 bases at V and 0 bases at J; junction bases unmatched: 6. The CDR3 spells CASSEGLAGSSYNEQFF. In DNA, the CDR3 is TGTGCCAGCAGCGAGGGACTAGCGGGCAGCTCCTACAATGAGCAGTTCTTC.

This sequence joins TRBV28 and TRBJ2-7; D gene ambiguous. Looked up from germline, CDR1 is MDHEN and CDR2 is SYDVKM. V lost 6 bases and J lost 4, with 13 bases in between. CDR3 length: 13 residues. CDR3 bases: TGTGCCAGCAGGCTACAGCCCACTTACGAGCAGTACTTC. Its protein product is CASRLQPTYEQYF.

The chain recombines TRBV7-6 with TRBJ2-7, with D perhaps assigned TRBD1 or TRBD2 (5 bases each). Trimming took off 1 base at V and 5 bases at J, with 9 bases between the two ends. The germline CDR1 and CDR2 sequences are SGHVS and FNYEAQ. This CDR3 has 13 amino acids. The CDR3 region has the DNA TGTGCCAGCAGCTTAGGAGGGGTTCACGAGCAGTACTTC. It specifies CASSLGGVHEQYF.

Here the CDR3 reads CASSVRLAGYNEQFF. Here the CDR3 DNA reads TGTGCCAGCAGCGTCCGACTAGCGGGGTACAATGAGCAGTTCTTC. V is TRBV13 and J is TRBJ2-1; 11 bases align to TRBD2. The germline V gene has CDR1 PRHDT and CDR2 FYEKMQ (reference sequence). CDR3 length: 15 amino acids. V lost 5 bases and J lost 4; bases outside the gene matches: 4.

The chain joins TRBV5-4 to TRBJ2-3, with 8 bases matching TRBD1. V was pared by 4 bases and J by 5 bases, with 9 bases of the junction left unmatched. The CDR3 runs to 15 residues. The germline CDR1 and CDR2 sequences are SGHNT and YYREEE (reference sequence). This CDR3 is CASSPPQGAEDTQYF. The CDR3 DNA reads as TGTGCCAGCAGCCCACCCCAGGGGGCTGAAGATACGCAGTATTTT.

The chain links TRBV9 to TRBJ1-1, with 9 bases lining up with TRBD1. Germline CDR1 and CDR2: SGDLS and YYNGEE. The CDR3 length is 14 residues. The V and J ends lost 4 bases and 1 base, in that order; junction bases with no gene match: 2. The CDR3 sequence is CASSTGGANTEAFF. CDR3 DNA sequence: TGTGCCAGCAGCACAGGGGGCGCGAACACTGAAGCTTTCTTT.

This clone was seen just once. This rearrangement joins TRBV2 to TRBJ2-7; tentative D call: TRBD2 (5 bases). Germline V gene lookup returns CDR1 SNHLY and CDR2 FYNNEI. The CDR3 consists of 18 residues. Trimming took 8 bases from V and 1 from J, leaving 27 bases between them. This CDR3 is CASLARFASGLVSYEQYF. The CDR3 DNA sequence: TGTGCCAGCCTTGCTCGATTTGCGAGCGGTTTGGTTTCCTACGAGCAGTACTTC.